The present entry profiles one T cell receptor (beta chain) with its context. V lost 5 bases to trimming and J lost 8 bases, with 3 bases between them. Germline V gives CDR1 SEHNR, CDR2 FQNEAQ (reference sequence). This CDR3 is 9 amino acids long. This sample is part of a study of T cells in Graves' hyperthyroidism and ophthalmopathy. The diagnoses drew upon clinical symptoms, serum thyroxine and TRAb, thyroid ultrasound and orbital computed tomography. Researchers took RNA transcripts and amplified the TCR beta CDR3 regions from them. The HTBI set primed first-round TCR CDR3 RT-PCR. TCRdb fed the multiplex PCR reads into MiXCR, producing one record per CDR3 protein. The table shows roughly 500,000 distinct CDR3 sequences, with about 45% occurring only once.

The rearrangement links TRBV7-9 to TRBJ1-2; D unclear. The sequence came from an adult woman with Graves' disease, either hyperthyroidism or ophthalmopathy (not recorded which). The sequenced sample was peripheral blood or thyroid tissue (not recorded which). CDR3 in amino acids: CASSAGYTF. The CDR3 DNA reads TGTGCCAGCAGCGCAGGCTACACCTTC.